This passage covers 13 T cell receptor beta chains from one sample sequenced in a study of T cell responses to AZD1222 COVID-19 vaccine (dated by TCRdb to about 2021). The time point label for this specimen denotes: baseline before first vaccination. The library was made by the immunoSEQ multiplex PCR assay. TCRdb re-hosts the immuneACCESS table, in-frame sequences only. Its copies lack some clones; in the studies checked, an unresolved V gene accounts for under half of them, and the cause for the rest is not known. Counted in this sample were around 100,000 clones; about nine tenths of them appeared once. Of the sample, 45% to 50% falls within the top ten clones. The source was peripheral blood, collected on day 0 of AZD1222 vaccination. These receptors were collected from an adult in good health.

The rearrangement links TRBV6-2 or TRBV6-3 to TRBJ1-5; TRBD1 is a possible D gene (6 bases). Looked up from germline, CDR1 is MNHEY and CDR2 is SVGEGT. Trimming took 4 bases from V and 3 from J, leaving 16 bases between them. The CDR3 totals 16 residues. The DNA of the CDR3 is TGTGCCAGCAGTTCTCGGACACAGGGCCTCAATCAGCCCCAGCATTTT. The encoded protein is CASSSRTQGLNQPQHF.

The chain combines TRBV15 with TRBJ1-6; 10 bases are a match to TRBD1. Germline CDR1 and CDR2: LNHNV and YYDKDF (reference sequence). This CDR3 is built from 14 residues. V was clipped by 6 bases and J by 9 bases; unmatched bases: 5. CDR3 coding DNA: TGTGCCACCAGTTCCGGGACAGGGGTTTCACCCCTCCACTTT. This gives the protein CATSSGTGVSPLHF. Full variable domain (rest looked up from reference TRBV15 and TRBJ1-6): DAMVIQNPRYQVTQFGKPVTLSCSQTLNHNVMYWYQQKSSQAPKLLFHYYDKDFNNEADTPDNFQSRRPNTSFCFLDIRSPGLGDTAMYLCATSSGTGVSPLHFGNGTRLTVT.

The chain is built from TRBV12-5 and TRBJ2-1; the D gene could be TRBD1 or TRBD2 (5 bases each). Germline lookup yields CDR1 LGHNT and CDR2 FRNRAP. V was shortened by 1 base and J by 3 bases, with 10 bases between the two germline ends. The CDR3 is 15 amino acids. CDR3 residues: CASGLGEGSYNEQFF. The CDR3 region has the DNA TGTGCTAGTGGTTTGGGAGAGGGGAGCTACAATGAGCAGTTCTTC.

The chain has TRBV5-1 and TRBJ2-7; 12 bases are a match to TRBD2. V lost 3 bases to trimming and J lost 10 bases; unmatched junction nucleotides: 5. The CDR3 is made up of 13 amino acids. The V gene's germline CDR1 is SGHRS and CDR2 YFSETQ. CDR3 region: CASSSETSGRQYF. As DNA, the CDR3 is TGCGCCAGCAGCTCGGAGACTAGCGGGAGACAGTACTTC. Combining the CDR3 with reference TRBV5-1 and TRBJ2-7 gives the whole variable domain KAGVTQTPRYLIKTRGQQVTLSCSPISGHRSVSWYQQTPGQGLQFLFEYFSETQRNKGNFPGRFSGRQFSNSRSEMNVSTLELGDSALYLCASSSETSGRQYFGPGTRLTVT.

The sample holds one count of this clone. The genes are TRBV4-2 and TRBJ2-7; 13 nucleotides agree with TRBD2. The CDR3 runs 16 residues. V lost 2 bases to trimming and J lost 2 bases; unmatched junction nucleotides: 3. Germline values: CDR1 LGHNA, CDR2 YNFKEQ. CDR3 coding DNA: TGTGCCAGCAGCCAACCGGGACTAGCGGGAACCTACGAGCAGTACTTC. Translating it yields CASSQPGLAGTYEQYF.

The V and J genes are TRBV2 and TRBJ2-3; TRBD2 matches 8 bases. Germline CDR1 reads SNHLY; CDR2 reads FYNNEI. The CDR3 is 15 residues long. Trimming took 5 bases from V and 3 from J; bases not matched to a gene: 7. In DNA form, the CDR3 reads TGTGCCAGCAGTCGGCGGGCTAGCGGGACAGATACGCAGTATTTT. Protein product: CASSRRASGTDTQYF.

This chain links TRBV6-6 with TRBJ2-7, with TRBD1 matching 8 bases. The CDR3 is made up of 14 amino acids. V lost 5 bases, J lost 3 bases, and 6 bases stayed unmatched. CDR1 and CDR2 from the germline V gene are MNHNY and SVGAGI (reference sequence). The CDR3 reads CASSRGTGYYEQYF. The CDR3 nucleotides read TGTGCCAGCAGTAGAGGGACAGGATACTACGAGCAGTACTTC.

The chain has TRBV9 and TRBJ2-7, with 15 bases fitting TRBD2. The CDR3 spans 16 residues. Germline-derived CDR1 and CDR2 are SGDLS and YYNGEE. J was trimmed by 0 bases and V by 2 bases; bases with no gene match: 0. CDR3 bases: TGTGCCAGCAGCGTGGGACTAGCGGGAGGCTCCTACGAGCAGTACTTC. This codes for CASSVGLAGGSYEQYF.

CDR3 region: CASSNAPSITTGELFF. CDR3 in DNA: TGTGCCAGTAGTAATGCGCCTTCAATCACCACCGGGGAGCTGTTTTTT. This chain links TRBV19 with TRBJ2-2, with unresolved D. CDR3 length: 16 residues. Trimming removed 4 bases from V and 4 bases from J, with 16 bases in between. Germline V gene data show CDR1 as LNHDA and CDR2 as SQIVND (reference sequence).

This chain uses TRBV11-3 with TRBJ1-2; no firm D call. Looked up from germline, CDR1 is SGHNT and CDR2 is YENEEA. The length of the CDR3 is 13 residues. Trimming left V 7 bases short and J 5 bases short, with 14 bases between. The CDR3 loop reads CASKKQRTYGYTF. CDR3 in DNA: TGTGCCAGCAAGAAACAGAGGACTTATGGCTACACCTTC.

V usage is TRBV5-1 and J usage is TRBJ2-3; 7 nucleotides line up with TRBD2. Germline lookup yields CDR1 SGHRS and CDR2 YFSETQ. V was pared by 7 bases and J by 2 bases, with 7 bases of the junction left unmatched. This CDR3 region has 14 residues. The CDR3 DNA is TGCGCCAGCGAACGGGGGAGGGTCACAGATACGCAGTATTTT. Residues: CASERGRVTDTQYF.

This clone was observed a single time. This rearrangement joins TRBV27 to TRBJ2-3; the D is unclear. CDR3 length: 15 amino acids. Deletions cut 0 bases from V and 0 bases from J, with 7 bases between. Per the germline V gene, CDR1 is MNHEY and CDR2 is SMNVEV (reference sequence). The CDR3 region is CASSLSTASTDTQYF. The CDR3 DNA reads as TGTGCCAGCAGTTTATCGACCGCTAGCACAGATACGCAGTATTTT.

The V call is TRBV27, the J call TRBJ2-3; 7 nucleotides align to TRBD1. The V gene end was trimmed by 6 bases and the J gene end by 0 bases; junction bases not matched to a gene: 15. CDR3 size: 18 residues. Germline V gene sequence: CDR1 MNHEY, CDR2 SMNVEV (reference sequence). The CDR3 DNA is TGTGCCAGCAGGGGTTATGACAGGGCGAATTCTAGCACAGATACGCAGTATTTT. Amino acid sequence: CASRGYDRANSSTDTQYF.